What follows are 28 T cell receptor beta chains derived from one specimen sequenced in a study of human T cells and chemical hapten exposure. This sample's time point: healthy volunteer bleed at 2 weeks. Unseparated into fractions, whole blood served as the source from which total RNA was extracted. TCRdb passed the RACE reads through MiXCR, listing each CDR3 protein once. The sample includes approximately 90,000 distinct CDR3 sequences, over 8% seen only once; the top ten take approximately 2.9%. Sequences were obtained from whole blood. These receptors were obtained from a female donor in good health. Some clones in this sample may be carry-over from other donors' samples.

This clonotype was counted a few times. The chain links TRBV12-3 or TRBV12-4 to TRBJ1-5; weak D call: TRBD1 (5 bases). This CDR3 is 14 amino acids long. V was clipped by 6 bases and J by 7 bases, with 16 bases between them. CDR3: CASRLDTRGQPQHF. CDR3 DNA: TGTGCCAGCAGACTGGACACTCGAGGGCAGCCCCAGCATTTT.

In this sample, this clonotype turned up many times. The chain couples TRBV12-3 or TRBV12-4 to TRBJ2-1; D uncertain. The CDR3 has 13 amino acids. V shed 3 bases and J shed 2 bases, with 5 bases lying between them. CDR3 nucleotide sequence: TGTGCCAGCAGTTTTGAGACCTACAATGAGCAGTTCTTC. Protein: CASSFETYNEQFF.

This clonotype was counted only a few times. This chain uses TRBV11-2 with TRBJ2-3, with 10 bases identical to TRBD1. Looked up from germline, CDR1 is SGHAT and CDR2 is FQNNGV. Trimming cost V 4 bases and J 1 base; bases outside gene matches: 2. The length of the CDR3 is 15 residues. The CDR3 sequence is CASSSGQGGTDTQYF. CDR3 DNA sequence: TGTGCCAGCAGCTCAGGACAGGGGGGCACAGATACGCAGTATTTT. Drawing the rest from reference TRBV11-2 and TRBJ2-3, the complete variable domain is EAGVAQSPRYKIIEKRQSVAFWCNPISGHATLYWYQQILGQGPKLLIQFQNNGVVDDSQLPKDRFSAERLKGVDSTLKIQPAKLEDSAVYLCASSSGQGGTDTQYFGPGTRLTVL.

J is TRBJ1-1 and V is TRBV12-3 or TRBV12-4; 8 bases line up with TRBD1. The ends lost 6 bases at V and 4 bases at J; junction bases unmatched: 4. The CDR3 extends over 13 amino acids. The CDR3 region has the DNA TGTGCCAGCAGACGAGGACAGGGCACTGAAGCTTTCTTT. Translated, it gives CASRRGQGTEAFF.

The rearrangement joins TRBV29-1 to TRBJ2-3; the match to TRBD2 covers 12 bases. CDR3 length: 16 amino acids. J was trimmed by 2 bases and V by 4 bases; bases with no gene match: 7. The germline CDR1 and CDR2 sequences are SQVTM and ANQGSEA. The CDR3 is CSVGSSGRDFTDTQYF. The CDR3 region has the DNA TGCAGCGTTGGCTCTAGCGGGAGGGACTTCACAGATACGCAGTATTTT.

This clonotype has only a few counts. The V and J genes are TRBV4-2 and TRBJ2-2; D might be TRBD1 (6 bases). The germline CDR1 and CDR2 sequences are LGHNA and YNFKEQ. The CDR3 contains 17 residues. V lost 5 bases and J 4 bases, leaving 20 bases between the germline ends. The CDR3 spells CASSYYVGGDGTGELFF. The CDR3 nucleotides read TGTGCCAGCAGCTATTATGTAGGGGGAGACGGCACCGGGGAGCTGTTTTTT.

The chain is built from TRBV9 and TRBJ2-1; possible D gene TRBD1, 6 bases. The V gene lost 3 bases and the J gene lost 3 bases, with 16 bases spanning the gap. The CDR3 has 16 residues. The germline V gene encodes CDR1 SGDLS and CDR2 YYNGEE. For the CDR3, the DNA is TGTGCCAGCAGCGCCGCCCAAAGGGGGTTCTACAATGAGCAGTTCTTC. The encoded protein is CASSAAQRGFYNEQFF.

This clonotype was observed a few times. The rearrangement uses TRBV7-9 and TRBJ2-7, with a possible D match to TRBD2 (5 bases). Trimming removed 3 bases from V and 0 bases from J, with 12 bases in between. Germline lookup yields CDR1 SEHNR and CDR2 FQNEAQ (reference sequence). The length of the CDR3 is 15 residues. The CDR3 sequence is CASSFKGGSSYEQYF. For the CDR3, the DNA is TGTGCCAGCAGCTTCAAAGGCGGGTCCTCCTACGAGCAGTACTTC. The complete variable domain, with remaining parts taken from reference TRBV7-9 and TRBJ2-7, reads DTGVSQNPRHKITKRGQNVTFRCDPISEHNRLYWYRQTLGQGPEFLTYFQNEAQLEKSRLLSDRFSAERPKGSFSTLEIQRTEQGDSAMYLCASSFKGGSSYEQYFGPGTRLTVT.

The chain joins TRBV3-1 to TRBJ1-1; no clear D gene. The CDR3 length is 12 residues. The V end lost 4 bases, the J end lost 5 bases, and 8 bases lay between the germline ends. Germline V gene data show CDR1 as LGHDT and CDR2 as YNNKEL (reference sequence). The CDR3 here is CASSPGWTEAFF. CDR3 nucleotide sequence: TGTGCCAGCAGCCCCGGTTGGACTGAAGCTTTCTTT.

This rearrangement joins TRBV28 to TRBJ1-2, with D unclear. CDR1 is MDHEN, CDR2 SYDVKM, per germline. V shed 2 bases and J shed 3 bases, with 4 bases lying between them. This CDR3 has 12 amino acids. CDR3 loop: CASSLGYYGYTF. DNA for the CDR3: TGTGCCAGCAGTTTAGGGTACTATGGCTACACCTTC.

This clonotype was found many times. The CDR3 spells CSASLLAAAYEQYF. The CDR3 coding sequence is TGCAGTGCTAGCCTCTTAGCGGCTGCCTACGAGCAGTACTTC. This rearrangement joins TRBV20-1 to TRBJ2-7; TRBD2 might be the D (6 bases). Germline CDR1 reads DFQATT; CDR2 reads SNEGSKA (reference sequence). The CDR3 has 14 amino acids. Trimming took off 3 bases at V and 2 bases at J, with 14 bases between the two ends.

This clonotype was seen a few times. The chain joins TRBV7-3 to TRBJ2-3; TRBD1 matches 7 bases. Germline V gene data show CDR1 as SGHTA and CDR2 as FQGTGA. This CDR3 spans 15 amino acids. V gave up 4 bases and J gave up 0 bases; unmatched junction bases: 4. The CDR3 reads CASSWTGQSTDTQYF. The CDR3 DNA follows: TGTGCCAGCAGCTGGACAGGCCAGAGCACAGATACGCAGTATTTT.

The CDR3 loop is CASSLFGAEASTGELFF. As DNA, the CDR3 is TGTGCCAGCAGCCTCTTTGGGGCCGAGGCATCCACCGGGGAGCTGTTTTTT. This chain joins TRBV4-2 and TRBJ2-2; tentatively, D is TRBD1 (5 bases). The V end lost 4 bases, the J end lost 4 bases, and 19 bases lay between the germline ends. CDR1 is LGHNA and CDR2 is YNFKEQ in the germline V gene. This CDR3 comprises 17 residues.

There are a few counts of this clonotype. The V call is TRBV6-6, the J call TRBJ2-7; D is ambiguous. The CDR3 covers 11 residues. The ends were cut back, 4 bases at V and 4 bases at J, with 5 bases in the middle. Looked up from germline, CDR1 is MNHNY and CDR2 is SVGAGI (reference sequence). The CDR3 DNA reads TGTGCCAGCAGTTCGTTGTACGAGCAGTACTTC. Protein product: CASSSLYEQYF.

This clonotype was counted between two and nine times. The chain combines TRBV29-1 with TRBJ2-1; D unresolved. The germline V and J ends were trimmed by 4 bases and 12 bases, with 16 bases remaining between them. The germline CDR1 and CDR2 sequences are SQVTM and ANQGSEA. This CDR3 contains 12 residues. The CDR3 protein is CSVVLGSQTQFF. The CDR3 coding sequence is TGCAGCGTTGTCCTGGGATCCCAAACGCAGTTCTTC.

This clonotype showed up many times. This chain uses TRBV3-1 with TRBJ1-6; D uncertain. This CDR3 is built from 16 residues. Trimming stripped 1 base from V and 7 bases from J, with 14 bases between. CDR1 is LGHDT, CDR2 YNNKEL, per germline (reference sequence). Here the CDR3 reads CASSQVAEASNSPLHF. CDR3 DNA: TGTGCCAGCAGCCAAGTCGCGGAAGCGTCCAATTCACCCCTCCACTTT.

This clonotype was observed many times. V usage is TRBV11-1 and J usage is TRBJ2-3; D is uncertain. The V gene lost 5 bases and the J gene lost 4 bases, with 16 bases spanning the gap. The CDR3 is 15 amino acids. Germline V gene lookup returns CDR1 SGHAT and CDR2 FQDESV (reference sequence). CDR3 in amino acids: CASSHSKQVADTQYF. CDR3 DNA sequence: TGTGCCAGCAGCCACTCGAAACAAGTTGCAGATACGCAGTATTTT.

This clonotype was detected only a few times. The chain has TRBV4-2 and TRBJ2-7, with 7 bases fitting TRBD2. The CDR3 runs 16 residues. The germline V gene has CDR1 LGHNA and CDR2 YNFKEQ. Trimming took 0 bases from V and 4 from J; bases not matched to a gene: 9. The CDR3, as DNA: TGTGCCAGCAGCCAAGATCTAACGGGAGCGGGGTACGAGCAGTACTTC. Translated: CASSQDLTGAGYEQYF.

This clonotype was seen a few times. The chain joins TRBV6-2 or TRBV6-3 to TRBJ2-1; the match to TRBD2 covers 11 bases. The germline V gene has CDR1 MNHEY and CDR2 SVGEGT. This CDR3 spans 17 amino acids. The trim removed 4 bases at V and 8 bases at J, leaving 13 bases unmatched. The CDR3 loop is CASSSPLAGGPWDEQFF. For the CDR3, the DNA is TGTGCCAGCAGTTCCCCCCTAGCGGGAGGCCCCTGGGATGAGCAGTTCTTC.

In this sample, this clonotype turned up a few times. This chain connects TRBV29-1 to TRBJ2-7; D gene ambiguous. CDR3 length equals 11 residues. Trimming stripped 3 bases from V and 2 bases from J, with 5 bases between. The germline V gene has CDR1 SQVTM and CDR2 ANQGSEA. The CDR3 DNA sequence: TGCAGCGTTGAGGATGCCTACGAGCAGTACTTC. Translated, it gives CSVEDAYEQYF.

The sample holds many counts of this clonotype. The CDR3 sequence: CASSSISGGPNEQFF. The CDR3 coding sequence is TGTGCCAGCAGTTCCATCTCCGGTGGCCCCAATGAGCAGTTCTTC. The chain uses TRBV27 and TRBJ2-1; D call uncertain. The CDR3 covers 15 residues. Germline loops: CDR1 MNHEY, CDR2 SMNVEV (reference sequence). The germline V and J ends were trimmed by 4 bases and 6 bases, with 16 bases remaining between them.

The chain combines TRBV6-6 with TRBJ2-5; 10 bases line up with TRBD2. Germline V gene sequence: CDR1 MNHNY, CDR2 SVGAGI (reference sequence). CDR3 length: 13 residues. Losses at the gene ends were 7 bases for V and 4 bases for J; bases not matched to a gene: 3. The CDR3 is CASKAGGGETQYF. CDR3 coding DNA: TGTGCCAGCAAAGCGGGAGGGGGAGAGACCCAGTACTTC.

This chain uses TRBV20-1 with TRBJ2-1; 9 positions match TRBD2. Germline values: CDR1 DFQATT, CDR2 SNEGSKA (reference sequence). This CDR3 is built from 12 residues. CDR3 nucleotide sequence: TGCAGGGTAGCGGGAGTTGGGGATGAGCAGTTCTTC. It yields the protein CRVAGVGDEQFF.

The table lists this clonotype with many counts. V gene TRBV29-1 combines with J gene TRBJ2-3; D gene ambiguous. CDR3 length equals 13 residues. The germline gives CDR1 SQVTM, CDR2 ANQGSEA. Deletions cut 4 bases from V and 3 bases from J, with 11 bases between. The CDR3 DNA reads TGCAGCGTTGCTGAGATGTGGACAGATACGCAGTATTTT. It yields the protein CSVAEMWTDTQYF.

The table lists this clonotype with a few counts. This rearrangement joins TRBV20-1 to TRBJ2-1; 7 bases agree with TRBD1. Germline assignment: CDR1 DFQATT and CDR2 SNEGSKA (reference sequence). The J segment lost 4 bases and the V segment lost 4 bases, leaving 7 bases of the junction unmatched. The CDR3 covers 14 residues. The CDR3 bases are TGCAGTGCTACTCGGGACAGAAGATACAATGAGCAGTTCTTC. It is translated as CSATRDRRYNEQFF.

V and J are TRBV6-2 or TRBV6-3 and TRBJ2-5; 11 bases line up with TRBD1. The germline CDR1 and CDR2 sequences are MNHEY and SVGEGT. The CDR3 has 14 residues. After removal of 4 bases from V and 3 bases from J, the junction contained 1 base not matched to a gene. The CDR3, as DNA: TGTGCCAGCAGTTCGGGACAGGGGGAAGAGACCCAGTACTTC. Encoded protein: CASSSGQGEETQYF.

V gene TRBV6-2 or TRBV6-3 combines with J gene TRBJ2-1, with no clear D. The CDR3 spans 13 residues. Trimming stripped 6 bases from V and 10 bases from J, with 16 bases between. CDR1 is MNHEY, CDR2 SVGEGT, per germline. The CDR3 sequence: CASSSRGSLEQFF. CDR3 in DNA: TGTGCCAGCAGCTCCAGAGGCAGCCTCGAGCAGTTCTTC.

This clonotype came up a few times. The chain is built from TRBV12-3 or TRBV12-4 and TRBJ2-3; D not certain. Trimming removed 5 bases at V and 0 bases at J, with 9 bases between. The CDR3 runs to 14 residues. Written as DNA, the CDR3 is TGTGCCAGCAGTCCGCAATCTAGCACAGATACGCAGTATTTT. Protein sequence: CASSPQSSTDTQYF.